This TCR beta chain was captured by sequencing in a study of radiotherapy plus CTLA-4 blockade in lung cancer. Comments on this clone: Its antigen remains unidentified.

Sequencing used immunoSEQ multiplex PCR; TCRdb keeps in-frame clones, though not all of them. The table has approximately 37,000 clones, 60% to 80% seen once; the top ten hold just over 9.5%. Whole-study results and caveats: TCR clones originating in tumors grew in number in blood after radiotherapy plus ipilimumab. It was early blood T cell clone dynamics, with interferon-beta, that reportedly best predicted response.

V dropped 0 bases and J dropped 4 bases, with 8 bases sitting between them. This CDR3 comprises 14 residues. CDR1 and CDR2 (germline): SGDLS, YYNGEE. With ipilimumab providing CTLA-4 blockade, focal radiation was administered to patients who had chemo-refractory metastatic non-small-cell lung cancer. The TCR was taken from a human donor with non-small cell lung cancer who had stable disease on radiotherapy plus ipilimumab. This material consisted of peripheral blood, taken from a patient treated with radiotherapy plus ipilimumab. This chain links TRBV9 with TRBJ1-5; unclear D gene. This CDR3 is CASSVGAGNQPQHF. The CDR3 bases are TGTGCCAGCAGCGTAGGAGCGGGGAATCAGCCCCAGCATTTT.